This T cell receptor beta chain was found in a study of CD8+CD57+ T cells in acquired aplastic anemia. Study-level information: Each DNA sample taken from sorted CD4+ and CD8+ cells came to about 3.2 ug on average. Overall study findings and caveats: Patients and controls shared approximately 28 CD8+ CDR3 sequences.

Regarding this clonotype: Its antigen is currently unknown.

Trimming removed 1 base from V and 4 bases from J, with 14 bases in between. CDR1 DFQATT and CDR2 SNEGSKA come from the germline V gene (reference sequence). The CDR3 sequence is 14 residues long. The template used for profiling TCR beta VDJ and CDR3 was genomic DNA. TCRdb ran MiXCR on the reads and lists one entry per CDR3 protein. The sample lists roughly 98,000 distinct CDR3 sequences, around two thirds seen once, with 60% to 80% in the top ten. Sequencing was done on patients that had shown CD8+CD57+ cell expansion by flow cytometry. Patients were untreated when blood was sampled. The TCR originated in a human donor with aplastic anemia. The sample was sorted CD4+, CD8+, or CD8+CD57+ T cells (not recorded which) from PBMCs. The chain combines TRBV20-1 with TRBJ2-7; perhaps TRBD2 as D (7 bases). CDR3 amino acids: CSARGGGDTYEQYF. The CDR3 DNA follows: TGCAGTGCTAGAGGAGGGGGGGACACGTACGAGCAGTACTTC.